The clone carrying this TCR beta chain appeared many times. The CDR3 contains 15 residues. CDR1 is MGHRA and CDR2 is YSYEKL in the germline V gene. V shed 2 bases and J shed 3 bases, with 14 bases lying between them. Unique molecular identifiers were used in preparing the TCRbeta library. TCRdb processed the PCR reads anew with MiXCR; each CDR3 protein has one entry. The sample contains 200,000 to 250,000 distinct CDR3 sequences, 25% of which appear only once. The data belong to a study of T-cell reconstitution after alpha-beta-depleted transplantation in children. V is TRBV4-1 and J is TRBJ2-7; D perhaps matches TRBD1 (6 bases). The material was PBMCs, obtained before TCRalphabeta/CD19-depleted stem cell transplant. The source of this sequence is a girl aged 2-10 years with Fanconi anemia, due to receive a stem cell transplant. CDR3 amino acids: CASSQYSSGVYEQYF. CDR3 nucleotide sequence: TGCGCCAGCAGCCAATACTCATCAGGGGTCTACGAGCAGTACTTC.